The entry below gives a single T cell receptor beta chain sequence along with its context. The CDR3 length is 17 residues. Germline V gene lookup returns CDR1 SGHTA and CDR2 FQGNSA. V was pared by 1 base and J by 0 bases, with 13 bases between. The sample comes from a study of blood T cell repertoires in COVID-19. In the original analysis: Nucleated cell number was recorded as an estimate derived from reference gene primer amplification. Sequencing was performed with immunoSEQ multiplex PCR; in TCRdb, only in-frame clones are kept and a portion is missing. Clone size and V and J calls were adopted from that table, with D and trimming inferred from the DNA. The top ten hold about 14% of the sample, which has tens of thousands of clones, approximately 80% seen once.

This clonotype originated in a man aged 45-65 years with active or convalescent COVID-19. The J gene is TRBJ1-5, the V gene TRBV7-2, with D unclear. The sequenced material came from peripheral blood. CDR3 coding DNA: TGTGCCAGCAGCTTAGAACAGTTGGTTTATAGCAATCAGCCCCAGCATTTT. Translated: CASSLEQLVYSNQPQHF.